This TCR beta chain was sequenced for a study of technical replicates of blood from several donors. Germline V lookup: CDR1 MRHNA, CDR2 SNTAGT. V lost 2 bases and J lost 5; bases outside the gene matches: 9. The CDR3 runs to 16 residues. This clone was observed a single time. Profiled with immunoSEQ multiplex PCR; TCRdb holds only in-frame clones, not every one. The data show 82,000 or so clones, over 90% seen once. This clonotype originated in a human donor in good health. This chain uses TRBV6-4 with TRBJ1-1; TRBD1 agrees at 9 bases. The sequenced sample consisted of T cells isolated from PBMCs. DNA for the CDR3: TGTGCCAGCAGTGACACGAAAAACAGGGGGCGAACTGAAGCTTTCTTT. This codes for CASSDTKNRGRTEAFF.